This TCR beta chain stems from a study of blood T cell repertoires in COVID-19. Study-wide background: Whether acute or convalescent, the COVID-19 samples came from the United States, Italy and Spain. Sources were T cells, B-cell-depleted T cells, or PBMCs; the material itself was cDNA or gDNA.

TCRdb keeps only in-frame clones here, not all; method: immunoSEQ multiplex PCR. The table lists under 250,000 clones, roughly 89% of them singletons. Germline V CDR1 and CDR2: SGHTA, FQGNSA. This CDR3 comprises 16 residues. V was trimmed by 0 bases and J by 5 bases, leaving 17 bases between them. Sequencing was done on a sample of peripheral blood. The origin of this receptor is a man in his 60s who had recovered from COVID-19. The chain combines TRBV7-2 with TRBJ2-7; TRBD1 might be the D (6 bases). CDR3 coding DNA: TGTGCCAGCAGCTTAGCGGAATCAACAGGGCTCAACGAGCAGTACTTC. This codes for CASSLAESTGLNEQYF.